Shown below are 21 T cell receptor beta chains from a single sample sequenced in a study of cytomegalovirus exposure and HLA in healthy donors. 60 Vbeta and 13 Jbeta primers were used in PCR. Method: immunoSEQ multiplex PCR; TCRdb's copy keeps in-frame clones and lacks some. The sample has some 160,000 clones, less than 80% seen once. Sequencing was carried out using PBMCs. These receptors were collected from a woman aged 40 to 50 in good health and CMV-seronegative.

This rearrangement joins TRBV5-1 to TRBJ2-5, with 7 bases that match TRBD2. CDR1 and CDR2 (germline): SGHRS, YFSETQ. Trimming at V came to 3 bases and at J to 5 bases, leaving 10 bases not matched to a gene. There are 15 residues in the CDR3. CDR3 protein: CASSWRSGAGETQYF. The DNA of the CDR3 is TGCGCCAGCAGCTGGAGATCGGGAGCGGGGGAGACCCAGTACTTC.

This chain connects TRBV2 to TRBJ1-5; D might be TRBD1 (5 bases). The CDR3 has 14 amino acids. V lost 4 bases, J lost 8 bases, and 15 bases lay in between. Germline lookup yields CDR1 SNHLY and CDR2 FYNNEI. The DNA of the CDR3 is TGTGCCAGCAGTGTCGGGGGGGTCAGCGAGCCCCAGCATTTT. Translation: CASSVGGVSEPQHF. Supplemented by reference TRBV2 and TRBJ1-5, the full variable domain reads EPEVTQTPSHQVTQMGQEVILRCVPISNHLYFYWYRQILGQKVEFLVSFYNNEISEKSEIFDDQFSVERPDGSNFTLKIRSTKLEDSAMYFCASSVGGVSEPQHFGDGTRLSIL.

V gene TRBV4-1 combines with J gene TRBJ2-3; 10 nucleotides align to TRBD2. The trim removed 5 bases at V and 5 bases at J, leaving 1 base unmatched. The CDR3 runs 13 residues. CDR1 and CDR2 from the germline V gene are MGHRA and YSYEKL. This CDR3 reads CASSSSGRDTQYF. CDR3 nucleotide sequence: TGCGCCAGCAGCTCTAGCGGGAGAGATACGCAGTATTTT.

J is TRBJ2-2 and V is TRBV14; D not resolved. This CDR3 is 15 amino acids long. V was cut by 4 bases and J by 0 bases, with 9 bases left in between. Looked up from germline, CDR1 is SGHDN and CDR2 is FVKESK. The CDR3 spells CASSPVHSNTGELFF. The CDR3 nucleotides read TGTGCCAGCAGCCCCGTGCACTCGAACACCGGGGAGCTGTTTTTT.

This rearrangement joins TRBV19 to TRBJ2-6, with TRBD2 matching 7 bases. V gave up 4 bases and J gave up 2 bases; unmatched junction bases: 11. Looked up from germline, CDR1 is LNHDA and CDR2 is SQIVND (reference sequence). The CDR3 consists of 18 residues. For the CDR3, the DNA is TGTGCCAGTAGTAAGCGGGACCGAGGCGCAGCTGGGGCCAACGTCCTGACTTTC. The encoded protein is CASSKRDRGAAGANVLTF.

The V call is TRBV7-2, the J call TRBJ2-2, with D hard to call. Germline V gene sequence: CDR1 SGHTA, CDR2 FQGNSA. Trimming removed 0 bases from V and 4 bases from J, with 9 bases in between. The CDR3 runs to 15 residues. The CDR3 here is CASSLAQVATGELFF. The CDR3 DNA reads TGTGCCAGCAGCTTAGCGCAGGTGGCCACCGGGGAGCTGTTTTTT. Full variable domain (remainder filled in from reference TRBV7-2 and TRBJ2-2): GAGVSQSPSNKVTEKGKDVELRCDPISGHTALYWYRQSLGQGLEFLIYFQGNSAPDKSGLPSDRFSAERTGGSVSTLTIQRTQQEDSAVYLCASSLAQVATGELFFGEGSRLTVL.

This clone was found a few times. As DNA, the CDR3 is TGTGCCAGCAGCTTAGAACTGAACTATGGCTACACCTTC. It specifies CASSLELNYGYTF. The rearrangement links TRBV7-2 to TRBJ1-2; D gene unclear. CDR3 size: 13 residues. V was trimmed by 1 base and J by 2 bases, leaving 5 bases between them. The germline V gene has CDR1 SGHTA and CDR2 FQGNSA.

This clone was seen just once. This chain connects TRBV5-1 to TRBJ1-1; weak D call: TRBD1 (6 bases). The V gene's germline CDR1 is SGHRS and CDR2 YFSETQ. Trimming shortened V by 2 bases and J by 4 bases, and 18 bases separated the two germline ends. The CDR3 extends over 16 amino acids. For the CDR3, the DNA is TGCGCCAGCAGCTTTTCTGGGGGGGGCGGTAGCACTGAAGCTTTCTTT. Translated: CASSFSGGGGSTEAFF.

The table lists this clone with a count of one. The CDR3 DNA is TGCGCCAGCAGTTCAGGGACAAAGCAGTTCTTC. It yields the protein CASSSGTKQFF. The V call is TRBV10-1, the J call TRBJ2-1, with a possible D match to TRBD1 (6 bases). This CDR3 has 11 residues. Trimming shortened V by 5 bases and J by 11 bases, and 10 bases separated the two germline ends. CDR1 is WNHNN and CDR2 is SYGVQD in the germline V gene (reference sequence).

The gene calls are TRBV10-3 and TRBJ2-7; 13 nucleotides match TRBD2. From germline, CDR1 is ENHRY and CDR2 SYGVKD. J lost 9 bases, V lost 2 bases, and 10 bases had no gene match. The CDR3 has 16 residues. CDR3 amino acids: CAISEATSGRYRAQYF. The CDR3 DNA reads TGTGCCATCAGTGAGGCGACTAGCGGGAGGTACAGAGCGCAGTACTTC.

V is TRBV7-8 and J is TRBJ1-1, with TRBD1 as a possible D gene (5 bases). V was cut by 3 bases and J by 2 bases, with 10 bases left in between. This CDR3 is built from 14 residues. The germline CDR1 and CDR2 sequences are SGHVS and FQNEAQ. The CDR3 region is CASSFGGVNTEAFF. CDR3 nucleotides: TGTGCCAGCAGCTTCGGGGGGGTTAACACTGAAGCTTTCTTT. The entire variable domain, with the rest obtained from reference TRBV7-8 and TRBJ1-1, is as follows: GAGVSQSPRYKVAKRGQDVALRCDPISGHVSLFWYQQALGQGPEFLTYFQNEAQLDKSGLPSDRFFAERPEGSVSTLKIQRTQQEDSAVYLCASSFGGVNTEAFFGQGTRLTVV.

The chain joins TRBV5-4 to TRBJ2-2, with D perhaps TRBD2 (6 bases). The CDR3 contains 15 residues. V lost 4 bases to trimming and J lost 4 bases, with 14 bases between them. In germline, CDR1 is SGHNT, CDR2 YYREEE (reference sequence). The CDR3 DNA reads TGTGCCAGCAGCCGGGAGAGGAAGAGCACCGGGGAGCTGTTTTTT. Translated: CASSRERKSTGELFF.

This clone was found a few times. This rearrangement joins TRBV18 to TRBJ2-7, with D maybe TRBD1 (6 bases). Trimming left V 6 bases short and J 0 bases short, with 12 bases between. Germline V CDR1 and CDR2: KGHSH, LQKENI. There are 14 residues in the CDR3. The CDR3: CASSHDRSSYEQYF. The CDR3 bases are TGTGCCAGCTCCCACGACAGGAGCTCCTACGAGCAGTACTTC.

This clone was recorded at least ten times. V usage is TRBV7-9 and J usage is TRBJ1-1; D gene uncertain. V was shortened by 11 bases and J by 4 bases, with 14 bases between the two germline ends. Germline V CDR1 and CDR2: SEHNR, FQNEAQ (reference sequence). This CDR3 has 12 residues. The CDR3 reads CAEQLRGTEAFF. CDR3 nucleotide sequence: TGTGCCGAACAGCTACGGGGCACTGAAGCTTTCTTT.

This chain uses TRBV9 with TRBJ2-1, with unresolved D. V lost 0 bases, J lost 5 bases, and 12 bases lay in between. CDR3 size: 15 residues. Germline V gene data show CDR1 as SGDLS and CDR2 as YYNGEE. CDR3 bases: TGTGCCAGCAGCGTAGCGGTCCAATTTGACAATGAGCAGTTCTTC. Protein: CASSVAVQFDNEQFF.

The chain has TRBV5-1 and TRBJ2-7; D might be TRBD1 (5 bases). CDR1 SGHRS and CDR2 YFSETQ come from the germline V gene. This CDR3 has 13 residues. V lost 5 bases, J lost 3 bases, and 12 bases lay in between. The CDR3 here is CASSWAQGYEQYF. CDR3 sequence (DNA): TGCGCCAGCAGTTGGGCGCAGGGCTACGAGCAGTACTTC.

The chain combines TRBV9 with TRBJ1-3; D possibly corresponds to TRBD1 (6 bases). V lost 2 bases and J lost 2, with 11 bases in between. Germline V gives CDR1 SGDLS, CDR2 YYNGEE. The CDR3 consists of 15 residues. The CDR3 loop reads CASSVQQGAGNTIYF. The CDR3 nucleotides read TGTGCCAGCAGCGTTCAACAGGGAGCTGGAAACACCATATATTTT. The full variable domain, rest sourced from reference TRBV9 and TRBJ1-3, is DSGVTQTPKHLITATGQRVTLRCSPRSGDLSVYWYQQSLDQGLQFLIQYYNGEERAKGNILERFSAQQFPDLHSELNLSSLELGDSALYFCASSVQQGAGNTIYFGEGSWLTVV.

The chain couples TRBV19 to TRBJ2-7, with D possibly TRBD2 on 5 matching bases. Trimming took 6 bases from V and 3 from J, leaving 15 bases between them. The CDR3 consists of 14 residues. CDR1 and CDR2 from the germline V gene are LNHDA and SQIVND (reference sequence). CDR3 amino acids: CASSPGVELYEQYF. In nucleotides, the CDR3 is TGTGCCAGTAGCCCCGGGGTGGAGCTCTACGAGCAGTACTTC. The variable domain in full, completed from reference TRBV19 and TRBJ2-7, reads DGGITQSPKYLFRKEGQNVTLSCEQNLNHDAMYWYRQDPGQGLRLIYYSQIVNDFQKGDIAEGYSVSREKKESFPLTVTSAQKNPTAFYLCASSPGVELYEQYFGPGTRLTVT.

This clone was detected only once. The chain recombines TRBV9 with TRBJ2-3; D is perhaps TRBD2 (5 bases). V lost 0 bases and J lost 2, with 10 bases in between. This CDR3 contains 15 residues. Germline V gene sequence: CDR1 SGDLS, CDR2 YYNGEE. This CDR3 reads CASSVGAGVTDTQYF. As DNA, the CDR3 is TGTGCCAGCAGCGTAGGGGCGGGTGTCACAGATACGCAGTATTTT. Based on the CDR3 plus reference TRBV9 and TRBJ2-3, the full variable domain is DSGVTQTPKHLITATGQRVTLRCSPRSGDLSVYWYQQSLDQGLQFLIQYYNGEERAKGNILERFSAQQFPDLHSELNLSSLELGDSALYFCASSVGAGVTDTQYFGPGTRLTVL.

The chain employs TRBV5-1 and TRBJ2-2; D uncertain. V was clipped by 4 bases and J by 1 base, with 5 bases between them. Germline assignment: CDR1 SGHRS and CDR2 YFSETQ. CDR3 size: 13 residues. CDR3 DNA: TGCGCCAGCAGCCGCGGGAACACCGGGGAGCTGTTTTTT. Its translation is CASSRGNTGELFF.

The V gene is TRBV7-9, the J gene TRBJ2-1, with TRBD2 identical over 12 bases. With V trimmed by 1 base and J by 4 bases, 8 bases remained unmatched. Germline CDR1 reads SEHNR; CDR2 reads FQNEAQ (reference sequence). The length of the CDR3 is 18 residues. For the CDR3, the DNA is TGTGCCAGCAGCTTAGGTTTGCGGACTAGCGGGATGTACAATGAGCAGTTCTTC. It translates to CASSLGLRTSGMYNEQFF.